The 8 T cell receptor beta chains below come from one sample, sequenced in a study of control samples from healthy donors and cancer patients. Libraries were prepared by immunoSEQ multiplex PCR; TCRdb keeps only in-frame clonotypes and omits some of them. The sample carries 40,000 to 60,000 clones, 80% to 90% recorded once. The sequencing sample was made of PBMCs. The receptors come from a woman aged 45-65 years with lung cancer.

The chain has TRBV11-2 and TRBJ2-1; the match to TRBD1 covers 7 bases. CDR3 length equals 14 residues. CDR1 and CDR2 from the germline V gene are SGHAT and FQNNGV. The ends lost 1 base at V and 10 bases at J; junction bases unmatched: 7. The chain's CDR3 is CASSLGRQGYEQFF. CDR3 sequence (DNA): TGTGCCAGCAGCTTAGGGCGACAGGGCTACGAGCAGTTCTTC.

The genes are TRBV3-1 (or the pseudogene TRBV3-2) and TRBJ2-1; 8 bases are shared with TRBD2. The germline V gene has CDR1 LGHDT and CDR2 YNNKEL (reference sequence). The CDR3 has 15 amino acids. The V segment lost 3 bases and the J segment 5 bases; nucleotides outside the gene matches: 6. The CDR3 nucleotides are TGTGCCAGCAGCCAGGTAGCGGGGCAAAACAATGAGCAGTTCTTC. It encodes CASSQVAGQNNEQFF.

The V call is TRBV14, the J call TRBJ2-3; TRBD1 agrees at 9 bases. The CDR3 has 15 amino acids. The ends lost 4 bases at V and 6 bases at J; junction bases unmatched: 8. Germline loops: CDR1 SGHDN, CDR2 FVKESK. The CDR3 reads CASSPGQGQGDTQYF. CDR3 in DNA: TGTGCCAGCAGCCCAGGACAGGGGCAAGGGGATACGCAGTATTTT.

The CDR3 loop is CASSLGQAEVEKLFF. The CDR3 DNA follows: TGCGCCAGCAGCTTGGGCCAGGCCGAGGTTGAAAAACTGTTTTTT. The chain joins TRBV5-1 to TRBJ1-4, with D uncertain. Trimming pared 0 bases from V and 7 bases from J, leaving 13 bases between. CDR3 length: 15 amino acids. Germline V gene lookup returns CDR1 SGHRS and CDR2 YFSETQ.

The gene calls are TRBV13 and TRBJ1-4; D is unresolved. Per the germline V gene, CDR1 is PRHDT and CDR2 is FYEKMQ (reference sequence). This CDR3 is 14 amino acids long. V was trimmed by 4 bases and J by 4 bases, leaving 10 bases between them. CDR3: CASSSREGNEKLFF. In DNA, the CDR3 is TGTGCCAGCAGCTCCCGGGAGGGTAATGAAAAACTGTTTTTT.

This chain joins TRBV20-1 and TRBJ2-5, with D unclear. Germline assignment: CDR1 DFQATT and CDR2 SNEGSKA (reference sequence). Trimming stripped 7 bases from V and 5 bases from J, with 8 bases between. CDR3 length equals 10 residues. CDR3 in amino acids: CSVFSETQYF. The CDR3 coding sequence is TGCAGTGTTTTTTCGGAGACCCAGTACTTC.

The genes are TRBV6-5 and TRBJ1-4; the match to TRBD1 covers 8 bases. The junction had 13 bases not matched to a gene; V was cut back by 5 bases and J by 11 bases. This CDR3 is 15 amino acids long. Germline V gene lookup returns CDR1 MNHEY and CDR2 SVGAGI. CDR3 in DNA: TGTGCCAGCAGTCTGGACAGGGTGGCGGCAAAGAAACTGTTTTTT. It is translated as CASSLDRVAAKKLFF.

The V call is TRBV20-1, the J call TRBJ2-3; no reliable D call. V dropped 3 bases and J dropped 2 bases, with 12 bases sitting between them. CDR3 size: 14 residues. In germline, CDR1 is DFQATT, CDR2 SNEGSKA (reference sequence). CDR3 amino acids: CSASRAGVTDTQYF. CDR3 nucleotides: TGCAGTGCTAGTCGGGCAGGAGTCACAGATACGCAGTATTTT.